Here is one T cell receptor (beta chain) with its context. The antigen remains undetermined. Sequenced by immunoSEQ multiplex PCR; TCRdb stores in-frame clones only, minus some. This table has 100,000 or so clones, just under 95% appearing once. This CDR3 contains 17 residues. V lost 0 bases and J lost 4, with 16 bases in between. Germline V gene sequence: CDR1 LNHNV, CDR2 YYDKDF (reference sequence). The data are from a study of siplizumab effects on memory and regulatory T cells. Notes on the study in general: In roughly 75-96% of proliferating CD4+ or CD8+ clones, a naive or memory phenotype could not be assigned. Suppressive capability of dividing Tregs from siplizumab cultures went unverified. In the presence of siplizumab, alloreactive sequences traceable to unstimulated CD4+ memory cells were significantly reduced.

The receptor's source is a human donor in good health. The genes are TRBV15 and TRBJ1-5, with TRBD1 as a possible D gene (6 bases). The sample was non-Treg CD4+ T cells sorted from blood. CDR3 in DNA: TGTGCCACCAGCAGAGATCTAGGTACAGGGAAAAATCAGCCCCAGCATTTT. Residues: CATSRDLGTGKNQPQHF.